Shown below are 25 T cell receptor beta chains from a single sample sequenced in a study of blood T cell repertoires in COVID-19. Produced via immunoSEQ multiplex PCR; TCRdb's table is partial and in-frame only. Of approximately 350,000 clones in the sample, about 90% were seen once. Material for sequencing was peripheral blood. Receptors were obtained from a woman in her twenties or thirties with COVID-19, enrolled during active disease.

The rearrangement uses TRBV4-1 and TRBJ2-5; D perhaps matches TRBD1 (6 bases). The CDR3 runs to 14 residues. The V end was cut by 4 bases, the J end by 1 base, with 10 bases between. Germline V gives CDR1 MGHRA, CDR2 YSYEKL. The CDR3 nucleotides read TGCGCCAGCAGCCTCACGGACAGCCAAGAGACCCAGTACTTC. Translating it yields CASSLTDSQETQYF.

This clone was detected once. The rearrangement uses TRBV6-5 and TRBJ2-7, with TRBD1 matching 7 bases. The CDR3 is 14 residues long. Germline CDR1 reads MNHEY; CDR2 reads SVGAGI. The CDR3 DNA is TGCGCAGCACCACGAGGGACAGACTTCAAGGAGCAGTACGTC. Encoded protein: CAAPRGTDFKEQYV.

V gene TRBV27 combines with J gene TRBJ2-1, with 9 bases that match TRBD1. CDR3 length: 17 residues. V shed 3 bases, J shed 4 bases, and the junction held 10 bases outside the gene matches. Germline V CDR1 and CDR2: MNHEY, SMNVEV (reference sequence). For the CDR3, the DNA is TGTGCCAGCAGTTTCTTAACCGGGACAGGGACGTACAATGAGCAGTTCTTC. Protein: CASSFLTGTGTYNEQFF.

The chain has TRBV4-2 and TRBJ2-5; 7 nucleotides line up with TRBD1. V shed 1 base, J shed 0 bases, and the junction held 8 bases outside the gene matches. The length of the CDR3 is 17 residues. CDR1 and CDR2 (germline): LGHNA, YNFKEQ. The CDR3 nucleotides read TGTGCCAGCAGCCAAGGCGGCAGGGGGACGTACCAAGAGACCCAGTACTTC. Protein: CASSQGGRGTYQETQYF.

Turning to this clone: The identical CDR3 is also encoded by other nucleotide sequences in the sample. The chain employs TRBV6-5 and TRBJ1-3, with D maybe TRBD1 (6 bases). Trimming removed 5 bases from V and 0 bases from J, with 8 bases in between. In germline, CDR1 is MNHEY, CDR2 SVGAGI. The CDR3 runs to 14 residues. The CDR3 nucleotides are TGTGCCAGCAGTCGGGACATCTCTGGAAACACCATATATTTT. Translating gives CASSRDISGNTIYF.

The chain links TRBV19 to TRBJ1-2; TRBD1 aligns across 10 bases. This CDR3 is built from 14 residues. Germline CDR1 reads LNHDA; CDR2 reads SQIVND (reference sequence). With 4 bases clipped from V and 7 bases from J, the junction kept 6 bases outside the gene matches. The CDR3 protein is CASSKRTGGPGYTF. CDR3 DNA sequence: TGTGCCAGTAGTAAGAGGACAGGGGGGCCTGGCTACACCTTC.

This clone appeared once. V and J are TRBV15 and TRBJ2-2; 15 bases align to TRBD2. The germline CDR1 and CDR2 sequences are LNHNV and YYDKDF (reference sequence). CDR3 length: 20 amino acids. V lost 4 bases and J lost 0; bases outside the gene matches: 9. CDR3 loop: CATSTLKGLAGGSNTGELFF. The CDR3, as DNA: TGTGCCACCAGCACCCTGAAGGGACTAGCGGGGGGTTCGAACACCGGGGAGCTGTTTTTT.

The gene calls are TRBV28 and TRBJ2-1; 12 nucleotides match TRBD2. CDR3 length equals 15 residues. Germline-derived CDR1 and CDR2 are MDHEN and SYDVKM. V lost 5 bases and J lost 8; bases outside the gene matches: 7. The DNA of the CDR3 is TGTGCCAGCAGTACCCCTAGCGGGGGGGGCGATGAGCAGTTCTTC. It translates to CASSTPSGGGDEQFF.

The sample holds a few counts of this clone. This chain joins TRBV5-4 and TRBJ1-1; 9 nucleotides line up with TRBD1. Trimming removed 4 bases from V and 1 base from J; junction bases left unmatched: 5. The CDR3 runs to 15 residues. Germline CDR1 reads SGHNT; CDR2 reads YYREEE (reference sequence). The chain's CDR3 is CASSPPGQGNTEAFF. CDR3 DNA sequence: TGTGCCAGCAGCCCGCCGGGACAGGGGAACACTGAAGCTTTCTTT.

This chain connects TRBV2 to TRBJ2-5; TRBD2 aligns across 8 bases. Germline CDR1 is SNHLY and CDR2 is FYNNEI. With V trimmed by 7 bases and J by 5 bases, 6 bases remained unmatched. The CDR3 is 13 amino acids. The CDR3 reads CASKTGGAETQYF. For the CDR3, the DNA is TGTGCCAGCAAGACCGGGGGGGCGGAGACCCAGTACTTC.

The chain recombines TRBV29-1 with TRBJ2-7, with D tentatively TRBD2 (5 bases). Trimming stripped 4 bases from V and 4 bases from J, with 23 bases between. Germline V CDR1 and CDR2: SQVTM, ANQGSEA. The CDR3 covers 16 residues. CDR3 amino acids: CSVGWASAGGWYEQYF. The DNA for the CDR3 is TGCAGCGTTGGTTGGGCCTCTGCGGGCGGATGGTACGAGCAGTACTTC.

The chain links TRBV4-3 to TRBJ2-1; 8 bases align to TRBD2. CDR1 and CDR2 from the germline V gene are LGHNA and YSLEER. Germline trimming cut 3 bases from V and 2 bases from J; bases unmatched to any gene: 9. The CDR3 runs to 17 residues. This CDR3 reads CASSHDGRGRTYNEQFF. The CDR3 DNA follows: TGCGCCAGCAGCCACGACGGGAGGGGTCGTACCTACAATGAGCAGTTCTTC.

The chain uses TRBV6-4 and TRBJ2-1, with 8 bases fitting TRBD2. The CDR3 covers 15 residues. Germline CDR1 reads MRHNA; CDR2 reads SNTAGT. V lost 2 bases to trimming and J lost 3 bases; unmatched junction nucleotides: 3. CDR3: CASSDREGGYNEQFF. CDR3 DNA sequence: TGTGCCAGCAGTGACCGGGAGGGGGGCTACAATGAGCAGTTCTTC.

The V gene is TRBV7-9, the J gene TRBJ1-1, with 8 nucleotides matching TRBD1. Trimming removed 4 bases from V and 7 bases from J; junction bases left unmatched: 5. Germline CDR1 reads SEHNR; CDR2 reads FQNEAQ (reference sequence). This CDR3 has 13 amino acids. CDR3 coding DNA: TGTGCCAGCAGCTACCCTGACAGGGGTGAAGCTTTCTTT. The encoded protein is CASSYPDRGEAFF.

The genes are TRBV9 and TRBJ2-1; D might be TRBD1 (6 bases). V shed 0 bases and J shed 7 bases, with 17 bases lying between them. The CDR3 loop spans 16 amino acids. CDR1 SGDLS and CDR2 YYNGEE come from the germline V gene. The CDR3 spells CASSVVGTLRGNEQFF. Written as DNA, the CDR3 is TGTGCCAGCAGCGTAGTTGGGACCTTGAGGGGGAATGAGCAGTTCTTC. Full variable domain (missing parts from reference TRBV9 and TRBJ2-1): DSGVTQTPKHLITATGQRVTLRCSPRSGDLSVYWYQQSLDQGLQFLIQYYNGEERAKGNILERFSAQQFPDLHSELNLSSLELGDSALYFCASSVVGTLRGNEQFFGPGTRLTVL.

This chain connects TRBV19 to TRBJ1-5; 10 positions match TRBD1. The CDR3 length is 19 residues. Germline CDR1 reads LNHDA; CDR2 reads SQIVND (reference sequence). Losses at the gene ends were 5 bases for V and 7 bases for J; bases not matched to a gene: 20. For the CDR3, the DNA is TGTGCCAGTAGTCCTAAAGGGGAGGACAGGGGGTGGGTGATACAGCCCCAGCATTTT. Its translation is CASSPKGEDRGWVIQPQHF.

The V and J genes are TRBV6-5 and TRBJ2-1; TRBD2 matches 8 bases. From germline, CDR1 is MNHEY and CDR2 SVGAGI. The CDR3 loop spans 16 amino acids. After removal of 0 bases from V and 9 bases from J, the junction contained 10 bases not matched to a gene. For the CDR3, the DNA is TGTGCCAGCAGTTACTCCTTAGCGGGACTTCCTTCTGAGCAGTTCTTC. It yields the protein CASSYSLAGLPSEQFF.

This rearrangement joins TRBV6-5 to TRBJ2-7; D may be TRBD1 (6 bases). The CDR3 has 12 residues. The V gene's germline CDR1 is MNHEY and CDR2 SVGAGI. V lost 8 bases and J lost 5, with 13 bases in between. CDR3 in DNA: TGTGCCAGCGACAGGACCGGGGACGAGCAGTACTTC. It encodes CASDRTGDEQYF.

The chain recombines TRBV18 with TRBJ2-5, with a weak D call TRBD2 (6 bases). The CDR3 totals 15 residues. Germline V lookup: CDR1 KGHSH, CDR2 LQKENI. V lost 3 bases and J lost 2, with 13 bases in between. CDR3: CASSPVGGNQETQYF. In nucleotides, the CDR3 is TGTGCCAGCTCACCCGTGGGCGGGAATCAAGAGACCCAGTACTTC.

The count of this clone is one. V usage is TRBV6-4 and J usage is TRBJ1-6; TRBD1 might be the D (5 bases). V was trimmed by 6 bases and J by 3 bases, leaving 12 bases between them. The CDR3 covers 15 residues. CDR1 is MRHNA and CDR2 is SNTAGT in the germline V gene. Here the CDR3 reads CASSLEGLYNSPLHF. DNA for the CDR3: TGTGCCAGCAGCCTGGAGGGACTCTATAATTCACCCCTCCACTTT.

This sequence joins TRBV6-6 and TRBJ1-5; unclear D gene. V was trimmed by 10 bases and J by 1 base, leaving 20 bases between them. CDR1 and CDR2 from the germline V gene are MNHNY and SVGAGI (reference sequence). The CDR3 has 16 amino acids. CDR3: CAIARDLDRSNQPQHF. CDR3 sequence (DNA): TGTGCCATCGCCCGGGATCTGGATAGGAGCAATCAGCCCCAGCATTTT.

The chain links TRBV27 to TRBJ1-4, with 7 nucleotides matching TRBD1. This CDR3 spans 15 amino acids. Germline V CDR1 and CDR2: MNHEY, SMNVEV (reference sequence). The ends lost 5 bases at V and 5 bases at J; junction bases unmatched: 8. The CDR3 region is CASSPRDSFNEKLFF. In DNA form, the CDR3 reads TGTGCCAGCAGTCCCCGGGACAGCTTCAATGAAAAACTGTTTTTT.

The chain recombines TRBV5-6 with TRBJ1-6; 9 bases line up with TRBD1. Germline CDR1 is SGHDT and CDR2 is YYEEEE. With 3 bases clipped from V and 11 bases from J, the junction kept 3 bases outside the gene matches. CDR3 length: 13 residues. CDR3: CASSSTGGTPLHF. In nucleotides, the CDR3 is TGTGCCAGCAGCTCGACAGGGGGAACACCCCTCCACTTT.

The chain joins TRBV4-3 to TRBJ1-2, with TRBD1 matching over 7 bases. Germline assignment: CDR1 LGHNA and CDR2 YSLEER. The trim removed 0 bases at V and 6 bases at J, leaving 10 bases unmatched. CDR3 size: 16 residues. This chain's CDR3 is CASSQDGQGVGNGYTF. DNA for the CDR3: TGCGCCAGCAGCCAAGATGGCCAGGGGGTAGGAAATGGCTACACCTTC.

The J gene is TRBJ2-3, the V gene TRBV12-3 or TRBV12-4; unclear D gene. The CDR3 spans 13 residues. V lost 7 bases and J 1 base, leaving 9 bases between the germline ends. For the CDR3, the DNA is TGTGCCAGCACCCCTACCGGCACAGATACGCAGTATTTT. Its translation is CASTPTGTDTQYF.